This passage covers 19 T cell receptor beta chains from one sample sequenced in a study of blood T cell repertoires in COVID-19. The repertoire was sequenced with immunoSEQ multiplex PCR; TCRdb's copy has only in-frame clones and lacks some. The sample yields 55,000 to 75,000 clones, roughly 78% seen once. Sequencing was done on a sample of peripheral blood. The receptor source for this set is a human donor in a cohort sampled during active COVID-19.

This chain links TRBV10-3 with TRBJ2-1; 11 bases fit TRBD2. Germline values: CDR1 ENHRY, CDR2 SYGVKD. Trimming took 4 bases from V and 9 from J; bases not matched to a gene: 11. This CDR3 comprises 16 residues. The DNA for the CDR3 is TGTGCCATCAGTGCCGGGACTAGCGGTTCGGACGGTGAGCAGTTCTTC. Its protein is CAISAGTSGSDGEQFF.

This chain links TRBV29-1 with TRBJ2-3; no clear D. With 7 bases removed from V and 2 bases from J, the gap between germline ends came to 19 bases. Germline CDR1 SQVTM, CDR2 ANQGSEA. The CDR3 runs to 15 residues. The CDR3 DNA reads TGCAGCGCCCGGGTCGGCCAGAAGCTCACAGATACGCAGTATTTT. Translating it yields CSARVGQKLTDTQYF.

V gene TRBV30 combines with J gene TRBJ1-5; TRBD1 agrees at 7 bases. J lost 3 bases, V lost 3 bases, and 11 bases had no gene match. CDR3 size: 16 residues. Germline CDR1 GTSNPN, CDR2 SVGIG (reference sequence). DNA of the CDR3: TGTGCCTGGAGCACAAGGGGGCAGGTTCTCAATCAGCCCCAGCATTTT. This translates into CAWSTRGQVLNQPQHF.

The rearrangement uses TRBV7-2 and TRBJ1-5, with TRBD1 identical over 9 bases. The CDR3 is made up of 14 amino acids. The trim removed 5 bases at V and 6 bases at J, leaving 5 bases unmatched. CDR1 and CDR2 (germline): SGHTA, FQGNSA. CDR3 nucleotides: TGTGCCAGCAGCCTACAGGGGGCGGTTCAGCCCCAGCATTTT. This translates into CASSLQGAVQPQHF.

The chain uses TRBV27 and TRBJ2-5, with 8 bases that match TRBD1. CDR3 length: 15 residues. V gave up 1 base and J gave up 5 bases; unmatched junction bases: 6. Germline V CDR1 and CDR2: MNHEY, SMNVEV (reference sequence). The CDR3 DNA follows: TGTGCCAGCAGTTTATTGGCAGGGGGCGGCGAGACCCAGTACTTC. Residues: CASSLLAGGGETQYF.

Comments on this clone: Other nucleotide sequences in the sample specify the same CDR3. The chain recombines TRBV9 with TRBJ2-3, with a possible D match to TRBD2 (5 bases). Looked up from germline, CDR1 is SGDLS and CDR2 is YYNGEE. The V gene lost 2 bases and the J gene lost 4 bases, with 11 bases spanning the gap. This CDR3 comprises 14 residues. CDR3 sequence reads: CASSVDGRADTQYF. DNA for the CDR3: TGTGCCAGCAGCGTGGATGGGAGAGCAGATACGCAGTATTTT.

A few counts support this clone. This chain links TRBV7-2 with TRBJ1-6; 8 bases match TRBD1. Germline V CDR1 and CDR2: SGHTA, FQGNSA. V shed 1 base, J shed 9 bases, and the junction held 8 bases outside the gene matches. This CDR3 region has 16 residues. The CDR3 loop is CASSLETGVLSSPLHF. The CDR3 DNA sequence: TGTGCCAGCAGCTTAGAGACAGGGGTTTTAAGTTCACCCCTCCACTTT.

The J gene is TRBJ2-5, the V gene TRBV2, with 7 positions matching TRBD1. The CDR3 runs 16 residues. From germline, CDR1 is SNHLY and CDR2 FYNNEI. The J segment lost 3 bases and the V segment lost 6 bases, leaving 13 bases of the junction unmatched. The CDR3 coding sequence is TGTGCCAGCAGACACACAGGGGTTCCCCCCGAAGAGACCCAGTACTTC. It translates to CASRHTGVPPEETQYF.

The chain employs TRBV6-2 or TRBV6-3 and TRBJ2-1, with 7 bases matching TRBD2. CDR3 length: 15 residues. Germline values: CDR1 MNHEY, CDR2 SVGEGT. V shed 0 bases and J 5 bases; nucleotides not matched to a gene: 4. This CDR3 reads CASSYSPSGNNEQFF. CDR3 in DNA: TGTGCCAGCAGTTACTCGCCTAGCGGCAACAATGAGCAGTTCTTC.

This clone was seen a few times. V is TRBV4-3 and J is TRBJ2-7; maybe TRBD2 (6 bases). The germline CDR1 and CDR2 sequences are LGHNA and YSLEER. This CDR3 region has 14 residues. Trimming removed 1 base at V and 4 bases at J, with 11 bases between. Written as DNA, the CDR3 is TGCGCCAGCAGCCAAGCCGAGGAGGGTTACGAGCAGTACTTC. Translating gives CASSQAEEGYEQYF.

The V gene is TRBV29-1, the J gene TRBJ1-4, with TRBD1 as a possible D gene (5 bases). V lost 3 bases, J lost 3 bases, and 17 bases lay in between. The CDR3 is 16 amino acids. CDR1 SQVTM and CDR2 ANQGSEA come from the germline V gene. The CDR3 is CSVDVGGGLSNEKLFF. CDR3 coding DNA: TGCAGCGTTGATGTCGGGGGGGGTTTATCTAATGAAAAACTGTTTTTT.

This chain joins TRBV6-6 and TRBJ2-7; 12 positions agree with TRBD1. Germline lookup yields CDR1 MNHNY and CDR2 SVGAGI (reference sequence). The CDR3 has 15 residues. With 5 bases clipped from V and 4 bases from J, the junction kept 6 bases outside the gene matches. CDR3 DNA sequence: TGTGCCAGCAGTGACCGGGACAGGGGGCTGTACGAGCAGTACTTC. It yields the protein CASSDRDRGLYEQYF.

CDR3 in amino acids: CASKYQGRANYGYTF. The CDR3 DNA reads as TGTGCCAGCAAATATCAGGGCCGAGCTAACTATGGCTACACCTTC. The chain carries TRBV28 and TRBJ1-2; D is perhaps TRBD1 (5 bases). Germline lookup yields CDR1 MDHEN and CDR2 SYDVKM. The CDR3 has 15 residues. V dropped 7 bases and J dropped 0 bases, with 15 bases sitting between them.

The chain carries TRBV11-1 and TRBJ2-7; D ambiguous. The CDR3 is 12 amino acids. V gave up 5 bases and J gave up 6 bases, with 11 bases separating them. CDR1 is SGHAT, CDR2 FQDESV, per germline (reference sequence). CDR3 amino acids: CASSASYAEQYF. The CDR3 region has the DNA TGTGCCAGCAGCGCCAGTTATGCCGAGCAGTACTTC.

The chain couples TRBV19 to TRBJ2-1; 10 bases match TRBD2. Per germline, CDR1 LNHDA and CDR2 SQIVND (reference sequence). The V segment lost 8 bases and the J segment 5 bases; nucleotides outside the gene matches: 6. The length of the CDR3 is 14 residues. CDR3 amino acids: CASCLAGGDNEQFF. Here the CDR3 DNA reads TGTGCCAGTTGCTTAGCGGGAGGCGACAATGAGCAGTTCTTC.

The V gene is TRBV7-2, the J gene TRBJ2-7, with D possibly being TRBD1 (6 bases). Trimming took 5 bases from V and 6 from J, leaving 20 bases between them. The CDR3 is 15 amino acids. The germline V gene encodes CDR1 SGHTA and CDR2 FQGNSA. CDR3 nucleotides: TGTGCCAGCAGCCAGGAACAGGGTTCCATCTCCGAGCAGTACTTC. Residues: CASSQEQGSISEQYF.

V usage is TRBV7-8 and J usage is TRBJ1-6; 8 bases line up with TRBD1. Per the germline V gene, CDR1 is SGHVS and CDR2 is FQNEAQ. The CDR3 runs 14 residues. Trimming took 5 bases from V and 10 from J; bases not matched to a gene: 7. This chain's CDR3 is CASSNGQGGSPLHF. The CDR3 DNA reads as TGTGCCAGCAGCAATGGACAGGGTGGGTCACCCCTCCACTTT.

CDR3 sequence (DNA): TGTGCCAGCAGCAACCCGACAGGGCCCGAGCAGTACTTC. It encodes CASSNPTGPEQYF. This rearrangement joins TRBV21-1 to TRBJ2-7; the D call in the table, TRBD1, was not verified against the DNA. TRBV21-1 is an annotated pseudogene. The CDR3 totals 13 residues.

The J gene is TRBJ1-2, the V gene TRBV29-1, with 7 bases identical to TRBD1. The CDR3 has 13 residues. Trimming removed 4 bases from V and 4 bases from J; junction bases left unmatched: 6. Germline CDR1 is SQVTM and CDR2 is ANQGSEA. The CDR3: CSVARDSLYGYTF. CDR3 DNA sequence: TGCAGCGTTGCCCGGGACAGCCTCTATGGCTACACCTTC.